This T cell receptor (beta chain) is drawn from a study of CD8 T cells in ankylosing spondylitis. One entry per CDR3 protein results from TCRdb running MiXCR on the 5' RACE reads. The data show some 250,000 distinct CDR3 sequences, roughly a quarter seen once. After removal of 0 bases from V and 3 bases from J, the junction contained 1 base not matched to a gene. Looked up from germline, CDR1 is LNHNV and CDR2 is YYDKDF (reference sequence). The CDR3 extends over 14 amino acids. Findings and limits, study-wide: Disease-associated clones were reportedly significantly overrepresented in matched ankylosing spondylitis synovial fluid.

This clonotype appeared a few times. Its antigen is not known. This TCR came from a male donor with ankylosing spondylitis or in good health (not recorded which). Sequenced material: blood, either unsorted or a sorted T cell fraction (not recorded which). The chain is built from TRBV15 and TRBJ2-7, with 8 bases lining up with TRBD2. The CDR3 DNA follows: TGTGCCACCAGCAGAGAGGGACTAGTCTACGAGCAGTACTTC. The encoded protein is CATSREGLVYEQYF.